These 14 T cell receptor beta chains originate from one sample sequenced in a study of cytomegalovirus exposure and HLA in healthy donors (dated by TCRdb to 2017 to 2019). Receptor libraries were prepared by the immunoSEQ multiplex PCR assay. A mixture of 60 forward primers for TCR Vbeta segments and 13 reverse primers for TCR Jbeta segments was used in the multiplex PCR. TCRdb carries this immuneACCESS record with in-frame sequences only. Its versions omit some clonotypes, under half of them owing to an unresolved V gene in the studies checked, with the rest unexplained. For this sample the table gives approximately 100,000 clones, of which under 80% were detected only once. 7.7% of the sample rests with the top ten. Sequences were obtained from PBMCs. Every receptor here comes from a woman between 50 and 59 years old in good health and CMV-seropositive.

In this sample, this clone turned up a few times. The V and J genes are TRBV18 and TRBJ2-3; 12 bases align to TRBD2. CDR3 size: 17 residues. The germline V gene has CDR1 KGHSH and CDR2 LQKENI. V lost 2 bases, J lost 5 bases, and 8 bases stayed unmatched. The CDR3 reads CASSPSLAGGGRDTQYF. The CDR3 DNA follows: TGTGCCAGCTCACCATCCCTAGCGGGAGGGGGCAGAGATACGCAGTATTTT.

The CDR3: CAWGGYQETQYF. CDR3 DNA sequence: TGTGCTTGGGGGGGGTACCAAGAGACCCAGTACTTC. The chain recombines TRBV27 with TRBJ2-5, with 7 bases lining up with TRBD2. Germline-derived CDR1 and CDR2 are MNHEY and SMNVEV (reference sequence). The CDR3 has 12 amino acids.

The chain is built from TRBV10-3 and TRBJ1-1; 7 nucleotides agree with TRBD1. The CDR3 runs 12 residues. V lost 2 bases, J lost 11 bases, and 5 bases stayed unmatched. Germline values: CDR1 ENHRY, CDR2 SYGVKD. The chain's CDR3 is CAISEEGAEAFF. CDR3 sequence (DNA): TGTGCCATCAGTGAGGAGGGGGCGGAGGCTTTCTTT.

The DNA for the CDR3 is TGTGCCAGCAGCTTCCTAGCGGGGGGGCCAGATACGCAGTATTTT. The encoded protein is CASSFLAGGPDTQYF. The chain links TRBV5-6 to TRBJ2-3; 12 bases line up with TRBD2. This CDR3 contains 15 residues. V dropped 2 bases and J dropped 4; count of bases not matched to a gene: 2. Germline CDR1 and CDR2: SGHDT and YYEEEE.

V is TRBV7-9 and J is TRBJ2-1; D unresolved. This CDR3 region has 16 residues. Germline CDR1 is SEHNR and CDR2 is FQNEAQ (reference sequence). V shed 5 bases and J shed 4 bases, with 18 bases lying between them. DNA for the CDR3: TGTGCCAGCAGCCCGCCGGGTGGGTCGGCTTACAATGAGCAGTTCTTC. It specifies CASSPPGGSAYNEQFF.

CDR3 DNA: TGTGCCAGCAGTAAAGACAGCTACGAGCAGTACTTC. Translating gives CASSKDSYEQYF. The chain links TRBV7-9 to TRBJ2-7, with a weak D call TRBD1 (5 bases). This CDR3 has 12 amino acids. Germline values: CDR1 SEHNR, CDR2 FQNEAQ (reference sequence). V was clipped by 6 bases and J by 3 bases, with 9 bases between them.

The chain links TRBV9 to TRBJ1-3, with TRBD1 identical over 8 bases. The CDR3 covers 14 residues. V shed 2 bases and J 4 bases; nucleotides not matched to a gene: 2. Per the germline V gene, CDR1 is SGDLS and CDR2 is YYNGEE. In DNA, the CDR3 is TGTGCCAGCAGCGTGACAGGGGCCGGAAACACCATATATTTT. Protein product: CASSVTGAGNTIYF.

J is TRBJ2-7 and V is TRBV7-6, with a possible D match to TRBD1 (6 bases). The CDR3 length is 12 residues. CDR1 and CDR2 (germline): SGHVS, FNYEAQ. V dropped 2 bases and J dropped 6 bases, with 8 bases sitting between them. The CDR3 sequence is CASSLSGAEQYF. The CDR3 DNA sequence: TGTGCCAGCAGCTTATCAGGGGCCGAGCAGTACTTC.

The rearrangement joins TRBV6-6 to TRBJ2-7; tentatively, D is TRBD2 (6 bases). V dropped 2 bases and J dropped 6 bases, with 8 bases sitting between them. CDR3 length: 12 residues. CDR1 is MNHNY and CDR2 is SVGAGI in the germline V gene (reference sequence). CDR3 DNA sequence: TGTGCCAGCAGTTACGGAGGGGTCGAGCAGTACTTC. It encodes CASSYGGVEQYF.

The chain has TRBV4-3 and TRBJ2-1; possibly TRBD1 for D (6 bases). Per germline, CDR1 LGHNA and CDR2 YSLEER. V lost 3 bases to trimming and J lost 6 bases, with 9 bases between them. This CDR3 comprises 13 residues. CDR3 region: CASSHNRANEQFF. The DNA for the CDR3 is TGCGCCAGCAGCCACAACAGGGCCAATGAGCAGTTCTTC.

This clone was detected only once. This sequence joins TRBV6-6 and TRBJ1-6; D is perhaps TRBD1 (5 bases). Trimming cost V 6 bases and J 7 bases, with 16 bases left between them. The CDR3 spans 15 residues. CDR1 and CDR2 from the germline V gene are MNHNY and SVGAGI (reference sequence). The CDR3 is CASRPQEGLNSPLHF. CDR3 in DNA: TGTGCCAGCAGACCCCAGGAGGGACTCAATTCACCCCTCCACTTT.

J is TRBJ2-3 and V is TRBV7-9; 7 bases line up with TRBD2. The germline V gene has CDR1 SEHNR and CDR2 FQNEAQ (reference sequence). The V gene end was trimmed by 5 bases and the J gene end by 1 base; junction bases not matched to a gene: 3. The CDR3 is 14 amino acids. This CDR3 reads CASSRLAGTDTQYF. DNA of the CDR3: TGTGCCAGCAGCCGACTAGCAGGCACAGATACGCAGTATTTT.

The chain links TRBV9 to TRBJ2-3; 9 bases align to TRBD2. Germline CDR1 and CDR2: SGDLS and YYNGEE. Trimming removed 0 bases from V and 0 bases from J; junction bases left unmatched: 8. The CDR3 sequence is 18 residues long. The CDR3 reads CASSVGTSGFSSTDTQYF. CDR3 nucleotides: TGTGCCAGCAGCGTAGGCACTAGCGGGTTCTCTAGCACAGATACGCAGTATTTT.

The chain employs TRBV2 and TRBJ2-1, with a tentative D call TRBD1 (6 bases). V lost 4 bases, J lost 4 bases, and 11 bases lay in between. The length of the CDR3 is 14 residues. Per the germline V gene, CDR1 is SNHLY and CDR2 is FYNNEI. The CDR3 loop reads CASSAQGQYNEQFF. CDR3 nucleotide sequence: TGTGCCAGCAGTGCCCAGGGGCAGTACAATGAGCAGTTCTTC.